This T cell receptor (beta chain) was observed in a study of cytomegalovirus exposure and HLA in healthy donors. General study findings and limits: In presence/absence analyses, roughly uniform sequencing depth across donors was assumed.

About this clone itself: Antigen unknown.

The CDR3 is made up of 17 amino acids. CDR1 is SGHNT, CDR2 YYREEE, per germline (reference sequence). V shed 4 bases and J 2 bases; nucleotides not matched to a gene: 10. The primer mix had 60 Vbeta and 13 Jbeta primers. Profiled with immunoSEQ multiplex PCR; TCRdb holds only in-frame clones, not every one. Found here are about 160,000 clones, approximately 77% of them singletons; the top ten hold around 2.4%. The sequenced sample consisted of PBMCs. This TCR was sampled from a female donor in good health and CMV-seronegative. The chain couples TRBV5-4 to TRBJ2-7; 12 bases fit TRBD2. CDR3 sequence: CASSPGALAGGPYEQYF. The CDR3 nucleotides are TGTGCCAGCAGCCCGGGGGCCCTAGCGGGAGGGCCCTACGAGCAGTACTTC.